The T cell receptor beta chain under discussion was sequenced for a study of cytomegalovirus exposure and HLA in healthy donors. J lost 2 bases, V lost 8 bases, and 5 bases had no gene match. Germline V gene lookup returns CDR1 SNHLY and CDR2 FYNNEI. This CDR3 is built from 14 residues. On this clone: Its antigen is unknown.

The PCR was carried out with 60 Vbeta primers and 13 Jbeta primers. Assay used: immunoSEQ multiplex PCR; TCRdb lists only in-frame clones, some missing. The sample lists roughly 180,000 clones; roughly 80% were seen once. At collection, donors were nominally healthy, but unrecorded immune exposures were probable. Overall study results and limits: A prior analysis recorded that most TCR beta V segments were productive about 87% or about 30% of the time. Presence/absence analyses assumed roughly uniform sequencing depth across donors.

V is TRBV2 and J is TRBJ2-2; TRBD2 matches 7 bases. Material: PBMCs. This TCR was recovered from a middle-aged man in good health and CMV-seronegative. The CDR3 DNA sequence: TGTGCCAGCCTTCGGGACTACAACACCGGGGAGCTGTTTTTT. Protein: CASLRDYNTGELFF. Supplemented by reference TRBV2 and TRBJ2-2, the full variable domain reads EPEVTQTPSHQVTQMGQEVILRCVPISNHLYFYWYRQILGQKVEFLVSFYNNEISEKSEIFDDQFSVERPDGSNFTLKIRSTKLEDSAMYFCASLRDYNTGELFFGEGSRLTVL.